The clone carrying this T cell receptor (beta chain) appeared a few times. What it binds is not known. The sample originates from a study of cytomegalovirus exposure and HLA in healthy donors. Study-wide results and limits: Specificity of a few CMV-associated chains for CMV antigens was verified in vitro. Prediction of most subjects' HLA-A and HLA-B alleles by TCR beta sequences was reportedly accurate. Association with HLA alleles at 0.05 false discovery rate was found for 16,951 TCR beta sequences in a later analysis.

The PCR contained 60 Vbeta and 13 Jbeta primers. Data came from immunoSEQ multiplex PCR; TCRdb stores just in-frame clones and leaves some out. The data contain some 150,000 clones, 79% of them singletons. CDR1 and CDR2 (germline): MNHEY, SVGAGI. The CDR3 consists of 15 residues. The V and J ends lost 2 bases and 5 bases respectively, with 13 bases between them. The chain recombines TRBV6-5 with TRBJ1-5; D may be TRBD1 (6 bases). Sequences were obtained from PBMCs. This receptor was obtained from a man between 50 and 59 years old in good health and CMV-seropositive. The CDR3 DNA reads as TGTGCCAGCAGTTACGGGGGGGGGCTCGATCAGCCCCAGCATTTT. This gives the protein CASSYGGGLDQPQHF.